This T cell receptor beta chain was sequenced for a study of vaccination and CD4 T cells after COVID-19. Treatment meaning: roughly 10-day PBMC culture with coronavirus spike peptide pools or control peptides (ViraFEST assay). The Oncomine TCR Beta short-read assay was what sequenced the DNA obtained from cultured CD4+ T cells. Investigators obtained genomic DNA by extraction from cultured CD4+ T cells. TCRdb redid the calling of the PCR reads with MiXCR, one entry per CDR3 protein. The sample holds about 20,000 distinct CDR3 sequences, 48% seen once. On this clonotype itself: Its antigen is undetermined.

J was trimmed by 7 bases and V by 4 bases; bases with no gene match: 8. This CDR3 region has 16 residues. The germline V gene encodes CDR1 SEHNR and CDR2 FQNEAQ (reference sequence). The origin of this receptor is a human donor who had recovered from COVID-19. The source material was CD4+ T cells from blood, cultured in vitro. This chain joins TRBV7-9 and TRBJ2-1; 12 nucleotides line up with TRBD2. This CDR3 reads CASSSLTSGSDNEQFF. The DNA for the CDR3 is TGTGCCAGCAGCTCCCTGACTAGCGGGAGCGATAATGAGCAGTTCTTC.